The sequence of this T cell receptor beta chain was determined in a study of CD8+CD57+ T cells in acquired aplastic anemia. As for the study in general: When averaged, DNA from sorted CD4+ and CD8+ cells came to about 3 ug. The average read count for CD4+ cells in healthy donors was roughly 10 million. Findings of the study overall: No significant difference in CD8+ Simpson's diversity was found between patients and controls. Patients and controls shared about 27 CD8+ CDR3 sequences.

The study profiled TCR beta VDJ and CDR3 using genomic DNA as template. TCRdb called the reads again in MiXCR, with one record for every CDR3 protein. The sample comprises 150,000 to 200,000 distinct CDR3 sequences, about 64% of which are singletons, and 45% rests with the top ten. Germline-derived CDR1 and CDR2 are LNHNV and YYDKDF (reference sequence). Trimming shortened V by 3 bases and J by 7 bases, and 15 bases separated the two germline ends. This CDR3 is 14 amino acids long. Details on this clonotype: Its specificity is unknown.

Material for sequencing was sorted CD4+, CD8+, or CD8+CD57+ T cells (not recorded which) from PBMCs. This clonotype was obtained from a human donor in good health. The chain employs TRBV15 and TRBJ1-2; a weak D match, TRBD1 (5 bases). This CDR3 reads CATSRRGERSGYTF. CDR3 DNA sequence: TGTGCCACCAGCAGGCGGGGGGAGCGGAGTGGCTACACCTTC.